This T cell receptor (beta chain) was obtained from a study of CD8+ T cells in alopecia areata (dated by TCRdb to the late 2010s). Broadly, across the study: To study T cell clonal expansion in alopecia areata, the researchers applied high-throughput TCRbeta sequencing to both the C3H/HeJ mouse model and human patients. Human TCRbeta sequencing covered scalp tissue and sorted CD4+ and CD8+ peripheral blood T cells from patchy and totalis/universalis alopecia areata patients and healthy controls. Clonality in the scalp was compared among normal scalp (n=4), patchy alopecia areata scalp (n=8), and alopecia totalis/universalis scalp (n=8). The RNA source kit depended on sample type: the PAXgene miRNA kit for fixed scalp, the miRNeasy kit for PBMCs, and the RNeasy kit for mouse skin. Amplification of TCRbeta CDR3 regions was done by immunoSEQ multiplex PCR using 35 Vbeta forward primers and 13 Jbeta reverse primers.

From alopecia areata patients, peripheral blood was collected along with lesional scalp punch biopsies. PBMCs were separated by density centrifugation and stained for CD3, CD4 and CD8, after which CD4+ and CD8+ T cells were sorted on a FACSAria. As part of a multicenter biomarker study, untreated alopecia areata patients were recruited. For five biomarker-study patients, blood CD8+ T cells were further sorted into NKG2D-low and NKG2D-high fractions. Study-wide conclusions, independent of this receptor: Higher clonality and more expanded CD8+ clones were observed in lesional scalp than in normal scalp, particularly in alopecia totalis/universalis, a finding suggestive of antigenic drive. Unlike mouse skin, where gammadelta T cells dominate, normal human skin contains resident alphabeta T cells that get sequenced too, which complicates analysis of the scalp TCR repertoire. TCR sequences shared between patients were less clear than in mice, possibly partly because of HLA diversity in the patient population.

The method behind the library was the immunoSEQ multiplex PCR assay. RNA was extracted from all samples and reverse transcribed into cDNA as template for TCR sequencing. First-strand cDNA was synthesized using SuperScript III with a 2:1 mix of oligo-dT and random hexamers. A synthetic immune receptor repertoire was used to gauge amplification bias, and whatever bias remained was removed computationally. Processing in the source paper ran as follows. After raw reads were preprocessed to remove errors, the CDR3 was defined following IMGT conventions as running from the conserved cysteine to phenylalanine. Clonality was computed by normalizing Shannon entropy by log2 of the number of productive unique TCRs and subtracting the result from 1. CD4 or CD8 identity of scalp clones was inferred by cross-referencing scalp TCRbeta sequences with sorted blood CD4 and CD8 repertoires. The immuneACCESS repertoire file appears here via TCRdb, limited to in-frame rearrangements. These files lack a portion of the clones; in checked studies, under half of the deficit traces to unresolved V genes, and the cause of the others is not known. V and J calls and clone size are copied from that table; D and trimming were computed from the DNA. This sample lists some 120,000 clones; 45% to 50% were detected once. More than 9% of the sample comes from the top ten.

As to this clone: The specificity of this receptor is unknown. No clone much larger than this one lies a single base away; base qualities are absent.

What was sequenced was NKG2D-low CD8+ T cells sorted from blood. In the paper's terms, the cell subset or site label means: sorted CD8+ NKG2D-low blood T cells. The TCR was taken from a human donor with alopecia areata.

At the DNA level, the sequence is TGTGCCTCGTACAGGGGGGATGGCTACACCTTC. Its translation reads: CASYRGDGYTF. This chain joins TRBV30 to TRBJ1-2; 8 bases in the junction line up with TRBD1. The CDR3 covers 11 residues, taking in both the cysteine and the phenylalanine. Left in the record is the CDR3 DNA by itself, 33 bases read in frame from the first base. V is pruned by 7 bases and J by 6 bases, leaving 4 bases of the junction without a gene match. In the germline V gene (reference sequence), CDR1 corresponds to GTSNPN and CDR2 to SVGIG.